These 12 T cell receptor beta chains came from one sample sequenced in a study of T cell changes during pregnancy in multiple sclerosis. TCRdb keeps only in-frame clones here, not all; method: immunoSEQ multiplex PCR. The top ten hold 1.4% of the sample, which has 60,000 to 85,000 clones, about nine tenths seen once. Sequences were derived from peripheral blood, sampled in the second trimester of pregnancy. These receptors were taken from a female donor with multiple sclerosis, enrolled in a pregnancy study.

The DNA of the CDR3 is TGCAGCGTTGAGACCGGGACTTTTTACAATGAGCAGTTCTTC. Its protein product is CSVETGTFYNEQFF. The rearrangement joins TRBV29-1 to TRBJ2-1; a possible D gene is TRBD2 (6 bases). The CDR3 is 14 residues long. V was shortened by 3 bases and J by 4 bases, with 13 bases between the two germline ends. The germline V gene has CDR1 SQVTM and CDR2 ANQGSEA.

The V call is TRBV7-6, the J call TRBJ1-6; D unresolved. CDR1 SGHVS and CDR2 FNYEAQ come from the germline V gene. The CDR3 is 12 amino acids. Deletions cut 1 base from V and 10 bases from J, with 5 bases between. The chain's CDR3 is CASSLGGSPLHF. The CDR3 bases are TGTGCCAGCAGCTTAGGCGGCTCACCCCTCCACTTT.

The chain is built from TRBV29-1 and TRBJ2-2, with a tentative D call TRBD2 (5 bases). V was pared by 7 bases and J by 6 bases, with 12 bases between. Germline V gene lookup returns CDR1 SQVTM and CDR2 ANQGSEA. CDR3 size: 12 residues. The CDR3 loop is CSAGNAAGELFF. The CDR3 DNA reads TGCAGCGCGGGAAATGCGGCCGGGGAGCTGTTTTTT.

This chain joins TRBV7-9 and TRBJ1-2; 9 bases line up with TRBD1. Germline V gene sequence: CDR1 SEHNR, CDR2 FQNEAQ (reference sequence). The CDR3 has 15 residues. V lost 4 bases, J lost 6 bases, and 9 bases stayed unmatched. Here the CDR3 DNA reads TGTGCCAGCAGCTGGGGGGGACAGGGATCTAATGGCTACACCTTC. Translation: CASSWGGQGSNGYTF.

This sequence joins TRBV19 and TRBJ1-2; the D gene is possibly TRBD1 (6 bases). Per germline, CDR1 LNHDA and CDR2 SQIVND (reference sequence). The V end was cut by 8 bases, the J end by 1 base, with 20 bases between. The CDR3 totals 16 residues. Written as DNA, the CDR3 is TGTGCCAGTGGTTCGCCGGGGACACTCTTTAACTATGGCTACACCTTC. It yields the protein CASGSPGTLFNYGYTF. Together with reference TRBV19 and TRBJ1-2, the CDR3 gives the full variable domain: DGGITQSPKYLFRKEGQNVTLSCEQNLNHDAMYWYRQDPGQGLRLIYYSQIVNDFQKGDIAEGYSVSREKKESFPLTVTSAQKNPTAFYLCASGSPGTLFNYGYTFGSGTRLTVV.

The rearrangement links TRBV5-6 to TRBJ2-7; weak D call: TRBD2 (5 bases). This CDR3 comprises 11 residues. The V and J ends lost 1 base and 7 bases respectively, with 6 bases between them. Germline CDR1 SGHDT, CDR2 YYEEEE. The CDR3 DNA reads TGTGCCAGCAGCTTGAGGAGGGAGCAGTACTTC. Amino acids: CASSLRREQYF.

V usage is TRBV7-3 and J usage is TRBJ2-3; D call uncertain. The V gene lost 4 bases and the J gene lost 2 bases, with 13 bases spanning the gap. This CDR3 region has 15 residues. Looked up from germline, CDR1 is SGHTA and CDR2 is FQGTGA. CDR3 DNA: TGTGCCAGCAGCTCCTCTATCACCCCCACAGATACGCAGTATTTT. Translation gives CASSSSITPTDTQYF.

V is TRBV11-1 and J is TRBJ1-1, with TRBD1 as a possible D gene (5 bases). The germline V gene encodes CDR1 SGHAT and CDR2 FQDESV (reference sequence). The CDR3 is made up of 14 amino acids. V was shortened by 3 bases and J by 5 bases, with 13 bases between the two germline ends. The CDR3 sequence is CASSLALQGTEAFF. CDR3 DNA sequence: TGTGCCAGCAGCTTGGCATTGCAGGGAACTGAAGCTTTCTTT. The full variable domain, completed using reference TRBV11-1 and TRBJ1-1, is EAEVAQSPRYKITEKSQAVAFWCDPISGHATLYWYRQILGQGPELLVQFQDESVVDDSQLPKDRFSAERLKGVDSTLKIQPAELGDSAMYLCASSLALQGTEAFFGQGTRLTVV.

As regards this clone: The junction and the germline gene differ at one end; a read error may be behind it. This chain links TRBV6-1 with TRBJ1-2; D unclear. Germline lookup yields CDR1 MNHNS and CDR2 SASEGT. The CDR3 covers 13 residues. The CDR3 DNA follows: TGTGCCAGCAGCCTGAACCGGGAGATCTCCACACCTTTC. This translates into CASSLNREISTPF.

The chain couples TRBV30 to TRBJ2-3; TRBD1 matches at 7 bases. The CDR3 contains 17 residues. The V gene's germline CDR1 is GTSNPN and CDR2 SVGIG (reference sequence). V shed 2 bases and J 2 bases; nucleotides not matched to a gene: 13. In nucleotides, the CDR3 is TGTGCCTGGAGTAATGGCCCGGGACAGACGAACACAGATACGCAGTATTTT. This gives the protein CAWSNGPGQTNTDTQYF.

The CDR3 spells CASEWTVGSGSGSYTF. The CDR3 region has the DNA TGTGCCAGCGAATGGACAGTAGGTTCGGGTTCTGGGAGCTACACCTTC. This chain connects TRBV2 to TRBJ1-2, with D tentatively TRBD1 (6 bases). From germline, CDR1 is SNHLY and CDR2 FYNNEI. This CDR3 has 16 residues. With 8 bases removed from V and 9 bases from J, the gap between germline ends came to 28 bases.

The chain has TRBV30 and TRBJ1-2; tentatively, D is TRBD1 (6 bases). The length of the CDR3 is 13 residues. The V gene's germline CDR1 is GTSNPN and CDR2 SVGIG (reference sequence). V lost 1 base and J lost 2, with 8 bases in between. CDR3 DNA: TGTGCCTGGAGTGGCAGGGGCAACTATGGCTACACCTTC. Translating it yields CAWSGRGNYGYTF.